The subject of this entry is one TCR beta chain. Its specificity is unknown. This sample is part of a study of shared clonotypes between healthy human individuals. Study conclusions and caveats: Among a handful of donors, roughly 5.5% of naive CD4 clonotypes were found in common. The researchers took only blood, and tissue repertoires probably look different.

The sorted-subset replicate PCRs were given roughly 200 ng DNA, which is about 29,000 T cell genomes. TCRdb keeps only in-frame clones here, not all; method: immunoSEQ multiplex PCR. The sample includes about 1.1 million clones, about 84% of them seen just once. The split of CD4+ cells yielded CD45RA+ naive and CD45RA-negative memory subsets. The CDR3 contains 14 residues. J lost 4 bases, V lost 4 bases, and 4 bases had no gene match. Looked up from germline, CDR1 is LNHDA and CDR2 is SQIVND (reference sequence). The clonotype originates from a man aged 18-30 years in good health. Some clones in this sample may be carry-over from other donors' samples. Input material: memory CD4+ T cells from PBMCs. The subset: CD45RA-negative fraction. The chain is built from TRBV19 and TRBJ2-3; 8 nucleotides line up with TRBD1. The CDR3 spells CASSKQGVADTQYF. The CDR3 DNA reads TGTGCCAGTAGTAAACAGGGGGTCGCAGATACGCAGTATTTT.